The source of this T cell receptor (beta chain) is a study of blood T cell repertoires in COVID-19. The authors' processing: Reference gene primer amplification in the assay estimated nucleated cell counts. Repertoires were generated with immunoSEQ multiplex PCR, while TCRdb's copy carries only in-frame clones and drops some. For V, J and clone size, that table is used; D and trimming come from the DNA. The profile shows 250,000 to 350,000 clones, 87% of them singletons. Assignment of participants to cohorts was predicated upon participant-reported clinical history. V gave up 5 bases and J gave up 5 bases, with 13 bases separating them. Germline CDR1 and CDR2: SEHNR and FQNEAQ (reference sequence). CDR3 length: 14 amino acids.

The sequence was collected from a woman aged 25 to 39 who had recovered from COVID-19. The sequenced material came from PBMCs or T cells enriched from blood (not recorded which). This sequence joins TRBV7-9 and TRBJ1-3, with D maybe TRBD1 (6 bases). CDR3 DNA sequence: TGTGCCAGCAGCCTACGGGACAACCGAAACACCATATATTTT. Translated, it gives CASSLRDNRNTIYF.